This passage covers 5 T cell receptor beta chains from one sample sequenced in a study of shared clonotypes between healthy human individuals. TCRdb's table, derived via immunoSEQ multiplex PCR, lists solely in-frame clones and lacks some. The repertoire holds under 850,000 clones, with 80% to 95% as singletons. Terminally differentiated effector memory CD45RA+ cells were excluded from the naive CD8 cells, which were CD45RO-negative and positively selected for CCR7. The sequencing input was naive CD8+ T cells sorted from blood. Source of these receptors: a man aged 25 to 45 in good health.

V is TRBV7-9 and J is TRBJ2-1; D remains unclear. This CDR3 is built from 15 residues. The germline V and J ends were trimmed by 4 bases and 0 bases, with 10 bases remaining between them. CDR1 SEHNR and CDR2 FQNEAQ come from the germline V gene (reference sequence). The CDR3 DNA sequence: TGTGCCAGCAGCTCCCGTTTTGCCTCCTACAATGAGCAGTTCTTC. It codes for CASSSRFASYNEQFF.

The genes are TRBV27 and TRBJ2-1, with D possibly matching TRBD1 (6 bases). The V end lost 2 bases, the J end lost 5 bases, and 10 bases lay between the germline ends. CDR3 length equals 14 residues. Germline CDR1 MNHEY, CDR2 SMNVEV (reference sequence). CDR3 sequence: CASSLLGADNEQFF. CDR3 sequence (DNA): TGTGCCAGCAGTTTACTGGGGGCGGACAATGAGCAGTTCTTC.

CDR3: CASSLVGGSWDEQYF. The CDR3 DNA sequence: TGTGCCAGCAGCTTAGTGGGCGGGAGTTGGGACGAGCAGTACTTC. V gene TRBV7-8 combines with J gene TRBJ2-7; 7 nucleotides line up with TRBD2. Germline CDR1 SGHVS, CDR2 FQNEAQ. The CDR3 runs to 15 residues. The junction had 8 bases not matched to a gene; V was cut back by 1 base and J by 5 bases.

V gene TRBV15 combines with J gene TRBJ2-1; D not resolved. V lost 0 bases to trimming and J lost 8 bases, with 11 bases between them. The CDR3 contains 14 residues. Germline loops: CDR1 LNHNV, CDR2 YYDKDF (reference sequence). DNA for the CDR3: TGTGCCACCAGCAGAGATTCACAGTCGGATGAGCAGTTCTTC. Translation gives CATSRDSQSDEQFF.

V and J are TRBV19 and TRBJ1-1; tentative D call: TRBD1 (6 bases). CDR1 is LNHDA and CDR2 is SQIVND in the germline V gene (reference sequence). The V end lost 7 bases, the J end lost 0 bases, and 18 bases lay between the germline ends. This CDR3 region has 16 residues. Written as DNA, the CDR3 is TGTGCCAGTATTAAGGACAGTCCTTTTCTGAACACTGAAGCTTTCTTT. It translates to CASIKDSPFLNTEAFF.